The rows below give T cell receptor beta chains drawn from one sample of a study of blood T cell repertoires in COVID-19. The assay was immunoSEQ multiplex PCR, and TCRdb's table has in-frame clones only and misses some. The sample contains roughly 330,000 clones, approximately 90% of which appear only once. The specimen sequenced was PBMCs or T cells enriched from blood (not recorded which). The receptors shown here come from a young woman who had recovered from COVID-19. CDR3s include the opening cysteine and the closing phenylalanine or tryptophan. A D gene is named only where the DNA matches it firmly. The size entry is marked missing in some rows and otherwise reads once, few, many or a size class.

15,TRBJ2-7,TRBV29-1,-,TRBD1,CSVEDFPGQGNEQYF,TGCAGCGTTGAAGATTTTCCGGGACAGGGCAACGAGCAGTACTTC
17,TRBJ2-1,TRBV5-6,few,-,CASTDSWKEGLYNEQFF,TGTGCCAGCACGGATTCTTGGAAGGAAGGACTCTACAATGAGCAGTTCTTC
12,TRBJ1-1,TRBV6-5,few,-,CASRVGSTEAFF,TGTGCCAGCAGGGTGGGGAGCACTGAAGCTTTCTTT
16,TRBJ2-3,TRBV3-1/TRBV3-2,-,TRBD2,CASSPRALAATDTQYF,TGTGCCAGCAGCCCAAGGGCGCTAGCGGCCACAGATACGCAGTATTTT
13,TRBJ1-1,TRBV30,-,-,CAWSVSRNTEAFF,TGTGCCTGGAGTGTAAGTAGAAACACTGAAGCTTTCTTT
14,TRBJ1-1,TRBV5-6,-,TRBD1,CASSVDRENTEAFF,TGTGCCAGCAGCGTGGACAGGGAAAACACTGAAGCTTTCTTT
14,TRBJ2-7,TRBV5-1,-,TRBD1,CASSLGTGPYEQYF,TGCGCCAGCAGCTTAGGGACAGGGCCATACGAGCAGTACTTC
16,TRBJ1-2,TRBV5-5,many,-,CASSRGGAEINYGYTF,TGTGCCAGCAGCAGAGGGGGGGCAGAGATTAACTATGGCTACACCTTC
17,TRBJ1-2,TRBV5-1,-,TRBD1,CASSLSNWDREVYGYTF,TGCGCCAGCAGTTTGAGCAATTGGGACAGGGAGGTTTATGGCTACACCTTC
15,TRBJ2-4,TRBV6-5,-,-,CASSRPGVAKNIQYF,TGTGCCAGCAGTCGCCCAGGGGTAGCCAAAAACATTCAGTACTTC
14,TRBJ2-7,TRBV27,few,-,CAAVLKGASYEQYF,TGTGCAGCAGTTTTAAAAGGGGCCTCCTACGAGCAGTACTTC
13,TRBJ1-1,TRBV18,-,-,CASSARANTEAFF,TGTGCCAGCTCCGCCAGGGCCAACACTGAAGCTTTCTTT
12,TRBJ2-2,TRBV10-3,-,-,CASHAENGELFF,TGTGCCTCGCACGCGGAGAACGGGGAGCTGTTTTTT
16,TRBJ2-7,TRBV27,-,TRBD2,CASSLAGGSPPGEQYF,TGTGCCAGCAGTCTAGCGGGAGGGTCACCGCCGGGGGAGCAGTACTTC
20,TRBJ2-1,TRBV4-1,-,TRBD2,CASSQGNFSGSMEVYNEQFF,TGCGCCAGCAGCCAAGGAAACTTTAGCGGGAGTATGGAAGTATACAATGAGCAGTTCTTC
15,TRBJ2-1,TRBV6-4,few,TRBD2,CASSGGTSGSNEQFF,TGTGCCAGCAGTGGCGGGACTAGCGGGTCCAATGAGCAGTTCTTC
17,TRBJ2-2,TRBV7-2,-,TRBD2,CASSSGLADPNTGELFF,TGTGCCAGCAGCTCGGGACTAGCGGATCCGAACACCGGGGAGCTGTTTTTT
16,TRBJ2-3,TRBV2,-,-,CATISDRFSGTDTQYF,TGTGCCACTATATCCGACAGGTTTAGTGGTACAGATACGCAGTATTTT
12,TRBJ2-1,TRBV7-9,-,-,CASKNRYNEQFF,TGTGCCAGCAAAAACAGGTACAATGAGCAGTTCTTC
14,TRBJ1-2,TRBV3-1/TRBV3-2,-,TRBD1,CASSQDAGGYGYTF,TGTGCCAGCAGCCAAGATGCAGGGGGCTATGGCTACACCTTC
13,TRBJ1-1,TRBV28,many,-,CASRTTGGTEAFF,TGTGCCAGCCGAACGACAGGTGGAACTGAAGCTTTCTTT
14,TRBJ1-5,TRBV12-5,-,-,CASVGGISNQPQHF,TGTGCTAGTGTTGGCGGGATTAGCAATCAGCCCCAGCATTTT
15,TRBJ1-3,TRBV30,-,TRBD1,CAWSDQDRGPITIYF,TGTGCCTGGAGCGATCAGGACAGGGGACCCATCACCATATATTTT
13,TRBJ1-2,TRBV5-4,-,-,CASSFMEYNGYTF,TGTGCCAGCAGCTTTATGGAGTATAATGGCTACACCTTC
16,TRBJ1-3,TRBV5-1,once,-,CASSLGQANSGNTIYF,TGCGCCAGCAGCTTGGGGCAGGCCAACTCTGGAAACACCATATATTTT
14,TRBJ2-1,TRBV2,-,TRBD2,CASTLAGAYNEQFF,TGTGCCAGCACCTTAGCGGGAGCCTACAATGAGCAGTTCTTC
15,TRBJ1-6,TRBV6-5,-,TRBD1,CASKEGGKGNSPLHF,TGTGCCAGCAAGGAAGGGGGCAAGGGTAATTCACCCCTCCACTTT
15,TRBJ1-2,TRBV30,-,-,CAWMAGAGLSYGYTF,TGTGCCTGGATGGCAGGCGCTGGGTTATCCTATGGCTACACCTTC
13,TRBJ2-1,TRBV11-2,-,TRBD2,CASTGLAGGEQFF,TGTGCCAGCACGGGGCTAGCGGGAGGTGAGCAGTTCTTC
15,TRBJ1-1,TRBV27,once,-,CASTLWGGANTEAFF,TGTGCCAGCACTTTATGGGGAGGGGCGAACACTGAAGCTTTCTTT
14,TRBJ2-5,TRBV19,-,TRBD2,CASRNLAGGETQYF,TGTGCCAGCCGAAATCTAGCGGGAGGGGAGACCCAGTACTTC
15,TRBJ2-2,TRBV7-6,-,TRBD1,CASSLGGGYTGELFF,TGTGCCAGCAGCTTAGGAGGGGGCTACACCGGGGAGCTGTTTTTT
13,TRBJ1-1,TRBV27,-,TRBD1,CASSLQGTGEAFF,TGTGCCAGCAGTTTACAAGGGACAGGGGAGGCTTTCTTT
11,TRBJ1-2,TRBV20-1,-,-,CSVASYYGYTF,TGCAGTGTCGCGAGTTACTATGGCTACACCTTC
15,TRBJ2-1,TRBV29-1,-,TRBD2,CSVAKGTSGEDEQFF,TGCAGCGTGGCTAAAGGGACTAGCGGTGAAGATGAGCAGTTCTTC
14,TRBJ1-5,TRBV5-8,-,TRBD1,CASSSGQGSQPQHF,TGTGCCAGCAGCTCCGGACAGGGTAGTCAGCCCCAGCATTTT
14,TRBJ2-1,TRBV7-9,-,TRBD1,CASERGQGRNEQFF,TGTGCCAGCGAGAGAGGACAGGGAAGGAATGAGCAGTTCTTC
15,TRBJ2-3,TRBV5-4,-,TRBD2,CASSSLAGGVDTQYF,TGTGCCAGCAGCTCCCTAGCGGGAGGGGTAGATACGCAGTATTTT
13,TRBJ1-1,TRBV6-4,few,-,CASSDNRRTEAFF,TGTGCCAGCAGTGATAACCGGAGGACCGAAGCTTTCTTT
16,TRBJ2-3,TRBV18,-,TRBD2,CASSPQSSGSTDTQYF,TGTGCCAGCTCACCACAATCTAGCGGGAGCACAGATACGCAGTATTTT
14,TRBJ2-1,TRBV28,-,-,CASMTRGQINEQFF,TGTGCCAGCATGACCCGCGGGCAGATCAATGAGCAGTTCTTC
13,TRBJ2-7,TRBV19,-,-,CASSIRGADEQYF,TGTGCCAGTAGTATTCGGGGTGCCGACGAGCAGTACTTC
16,TRBJ2-1,TRBV7-2,-,-,CASSLGGSGYYNEQFF,TGTGCCAGCAGCTTAGGAGGCAGCGGGTACTACAATGAGCAGTTCTTC
14,TRBJ2-2,TRBV4-1,-,-,CASSQQGNTGELFF,TGCGCCAGCAGCCAACAGGGTAACACCGGGGAGCTGTTTTTT
17,TRBJ1-5,TRBV4-2,-,-,CASSQFNGRRSNQPQHF,TGTGCCAGCAGCCAATTTAATGGGAGGAGAAGCAATCAGCCCCAGCATTTT
15,TRBJ2-1,TRBV4-2,few,-,CASSQQTGSYNEQFF,TGTGCCAGCAGCCAACAAACCGGGAGCTACAATGAGCAGTTCTTC